This note documents a single TCR beta chain sequence. The data belong to a study of blood T cell repertoires in COVID-19. Whole-study context: Samples came from the United States, Italy and Spain, spanning acute and convalescent COVID-19. Sources were T cells, B-cell-depleted T cells, or PBMCs; the material itself was cDNA or gDNA.

Original methodology: Nucleated cell counts were estimated from reference gene primer amplification. The protocol was immunoSEQ multiplex PCR, while the TCRdb copy is restricted to in-frame clones and leaves out a portion. For V, J and clone size, that table is used; D and trimming come from the DNA. The repertoire holds 55,000 to 75,000 clones, approximately 89% seen once, with 8.5% in the top ten. The junction had 7 bases not matched to a gene; V was cut back by 0 bases and J by 4 bases. CDR3 length: 16 amino acids. Germline-derived CDR1 and CDR2 are MNHEY and SMNVEV (reference sequence). The chain has TRBV27 and TRBJ1-2; the match to TRBD1 covers 8 bases. This receptor was taken from a human donor in a cohort sampled during active COVID-19. The sequencing sample was made of peripheral blood. The CDR3: CASSLSGQGFSYGYTF. The CDR3 DNA reads TGTGCCAGCAGTTTATCAGGACAGGGATTCAGCTATGGCTACACCTTC.